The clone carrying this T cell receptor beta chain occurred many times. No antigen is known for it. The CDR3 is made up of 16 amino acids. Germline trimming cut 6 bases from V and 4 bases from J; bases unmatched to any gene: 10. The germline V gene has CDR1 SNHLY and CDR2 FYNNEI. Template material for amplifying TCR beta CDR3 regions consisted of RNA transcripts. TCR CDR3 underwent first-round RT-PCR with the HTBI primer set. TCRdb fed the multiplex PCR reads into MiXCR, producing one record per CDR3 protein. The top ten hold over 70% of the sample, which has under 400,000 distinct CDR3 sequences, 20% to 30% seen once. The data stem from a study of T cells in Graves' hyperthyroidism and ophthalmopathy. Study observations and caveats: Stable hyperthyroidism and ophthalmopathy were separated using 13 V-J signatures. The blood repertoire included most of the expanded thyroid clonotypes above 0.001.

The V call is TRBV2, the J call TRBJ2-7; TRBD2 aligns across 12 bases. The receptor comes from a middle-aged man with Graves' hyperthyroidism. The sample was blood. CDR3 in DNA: TGTGCCAGCAGCCACGGGACTAGCGGGCGGGGGTACGAGCAGTACTTC. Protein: CASSHGTSGRGYEQYF.